The clone carrying this T cell receptor (beta chain) was picked up many times. What it binds is not known. All of the donors were Caucasians in good health. These data come from a study of identical twins. Findings and limits, study-wide: In cord blood, abundant beta clonotypes had fewer insertions; memory showed no trend. Model-predicted out-of-frame TCR alpha sharing fell below observed values in monozygotic twins.

V lost 5 bases and J 5 bases, leaving 12 bases between the germline ends. Germline V lookup: CDR1 ENHRY, CDR2 SYGVKD. The CDR3 consists of 13 residues. TCRdb re-called the 5' RACE reads through MiXCR, storing one row per CDR3 protein. The sample lists 450,000 or so distinct CDR3 sequences, about 14% occurring once. This same sample was also taken into another study, of yellow fever vaccine responses in identical twins. According to that study: As reported, the vaccine T cell response of twins seemed partly convergent and partly personalized.

Sequenced material: CD4+ T cells sorted from blood. The chain couples TRBV10-3 to TRBJ2-5, with D maybe TRBD1 (6 bases). The receptor comes from a woman between 18 and 30 years old in good health. The CDR3 reads CAISSQGLETQYF. CDR3 sequence (DNA): TGTGCCATCAGTTCTCAGGGGTTGGAGACCCAGTACTTC.